Below are 22 T cell receptor beta chains sequenced from a single sample in a study of cytomegalovirus exposure and HLA in healthy donors. Primers: 60 Vbeta forward and 13 Jbeta reverse. Only in-frame clones appear in the TCRdb table, and some are missing; sequencing was by immunoSEQ multiplex PCR. The sample includes approximately 170,000 clones, about 65% of them seen just once. Material for sequencing was PBMCs. These receptor sequences come from a woman in her late teens or twenties in good health and CMV-seropositive.

Points on this clone: At one end, the junction sequence differs from germline, possibly due to a read error. The CDR3 protein is CSSSVRNYGYTF. Written as DNA, the CDR3 is TGTTCCAGCAGCGTGCGGAATTATGGCTACACCTTC. V is TRBV7-9 and J is TRBJ1-2; D ambiguous. Germline values: CDR1 SEHNR, CDR2 FQNEAQ (reference sequence). This CDR3 comprises 12 residues.

The chain links TRBV20-1 to TRBJ1-2, with 10 nucleotides matching TRBD1. This CDR3 spans 11 amino acids. V was pared by 5 bases and J by 8 bases, with 2 bases of the junction left unmatched. Germline values: CDR1 DFQATT, CDR2 SNEGSKA (reference sequence). The CDR3 sequence is CSAGTGVGYTF. CDR3 sequence (DNA): TGCAGTGCTGGGACAGGGGTCGGCTACACCTTC.

The gene calls are TRBV28 and TRBJ1-5; 7 nucleotides match TRBD1. Unmatched junction bases numbered 13, after V lost 6 bases and J lost 5 bases. Germline V gives CDR1 MDHEN, CDR2 SYDVKM. CDR3 length: 16 residues. For the CDR3, the DNA is TGTGCCAGCAGCGATCTTATACAGGGGTACGATCAGCCCCAGCATTTT. This codes for CASSDLIQGYDQPQHF.

The count of this clone is one. The V gene is TRBV6-5, the J gene TRBJ2-7, with 8 positions matching TRBD2. Looked up from germline, CDR1 is MNHEY and CDR2 is SVGAGI. CDR3 length: 15 amino acids. The junction had 9 bases not matched to a gene; V was cut back by 6 bases and J by 2 bases. The DNA of the CDR3 is TGTGCCAGCAGCCGAACTAGCGGACTTCCCTACGAGCAGTACTTC. Amino acids: CASSRTSGLPYEQYF.

This clone was counted a few times. This rearrangement joins TRBV6-4 to TRBJ1-2; D unclear. V shed 3 bases and J shed 1 base, with 15 bases lying between them. The CDR3 contains 16 residues. The germline V gene has CDR1 MRHNA and CDR2 SNTAGT. The CDR3 DNA reads TGTGCCAGCAGTGAATCACCTAATCACGTTAACTATGGCTACACCTTC. Translation gives CASSESPNHVNYGYTF.

The gene calls are TRBV4-2 and TRBJ2-1; 9 bases align to TRBD2. CDR3 length: 20 residues. The germline V gene encodes CDR1 LGHNA and CDR2 YNFKEQ. V was clipped by 1 base and J by 2 bases; unmatched bases: 15. CDR3 in amino acids: CASSQVVPAETSGTYNEQFF. The CDR3 DNA reads TGTGCCAGCAGCCAAGTTGTTCCCGCTGAGACTAGCGGAACCTACAATGAGCAGTTCTTC.

V gene TRBV6-5 combines with J gene TRBJ2-7, with D tentatively TRBD2 (7 bases). Trimming left V 4 bases short and J 3 bases short, with 13 bases between. CDR1 is MNHEY and CDR2 is SVGAGI in the germline V gene. The CDR3 length is 14 residues. CDR3 amino acids: CASSFGGGGYEQYF. CDR3 DNA sequence: TGTGCCAGCAGTTTTGGGGGCGGGGGCTACGAGCAGTACTTC.

The chain has TRBV27 and TRBJ2-1; TRBD1 is a possible D gene (5 bases). V lost 1 base and J lost 0, with 10 bases in between. The CDR3 is 16 residues long. Germline assignment: CDR1 MNHEY and CDR2 SMNVEV (reference sequence). The CDR3 region has the DNA TGTGCCAGCAGTTTATGGGGCCCGAGCTCCTACAATGAGCAGTTCTTC. It encodes CASSLWGPSSYNEQFF.

The genes are TRBV30 and TRBJ1-2; D perhaps matches TRBD1 (6 bases). Germline assignment: CDR1 GTSNPN and CDR2 SVGIG (reference sequence). The CDR3 length is 12 residues. The V end was cut by 8 bases, the J end by 7 bases, with 17 bases between. The CDR3 is CARGRDNSGYTF. DNA for the CDR3: TGTGCCCGAGGCCGGGACAATAGTGGCTACACCTTC.

The CDR3 protein is CASSLTGRTEAFF. CDR3 DNA sequence: TGTGCCAGCAGCCTGACAGGGAGGACTGAAGCTTTCTTT. This chain links TRBV7-3 with TRBJ1-1, with 7 positions matching TRBD1. Trimming at V came to 5 bases and at J to 5 bases, leaving 5 bases not matched to a gene. CDR3 length: 13 amino acids. Germline V CDR1 and CDR2: SGHTA, FQGTGA.

V gene TRBV25-1 combines with J gene TRBJ1-1; no clear D gene. The V and J ends lost 3 bases and 10 bases respectively, with 9 bases between them. CDR3 length equals 11 residues. Per the germline V gene, CDR1 is MGHDK and CDR2 is SYGVNS. The CDR3 here is CASSDIRGAFF. The CDR3 DNA is TGTGCCAGCAGTGATATCCGGGGAGCTTTCTTT.

The chain has TRBV2 and TRBJ2-1, with 11 bases that match TRBD2. The germline V gene encodes CDR1 SNHLY and CDR2 FYNNEI. V shed 6 bases and J 7 bases; nucleotides not matched to a gene: 8. CDR3 length: 15 amino acids. CDR3 nucleotides: TGTGCCAGCAGATCCGGGACTAGCGGTAAAAATGAGCAGTTCTTC. Translating it yields CASRSGTSGKNEQFF. Full variable domain (rest looked up from reference TRBV2 and TRBJ2-1): EPEVTQTPSHQVTQMGQEVILRCVPISNHLYFYWYRQILGQKVEFLVSFYNNEISEKSEIFDDQFSVERPDGSNFTLKIRSTKLEDSAMYFCASRSGTSGKNEQFFGPGTRLTVL.

The chain uses TRBV6-5 and TRBJ1-3, with 9 nucleotides matching TRBD1. This CDR3 spans 15 amino acids. From germline, CDR1 is MNHEY and CDR2 SVGAGI. The V segment lost 6 bases and the J segment 1 base; nucleotides outside the gene matches: 4. The CDR3 bases are TGTGCCAGCAGACGTGGACAGGGGTCTGGAAACACCATATATTTT. Translation: CASRRGQGSGNTIYF.

V usage is TRBV19 and J usage is TRBJ2-2, with TRBD1 identical over 9 bases. The CDR3 loop spans 18 amino acids. Germline values: CDR1 LNHDA, CDR2 SQIVND (reference sequence). V was pared by 7 bases and J by 4 bases, with 16 bases of the junction left unmatched. The CDR3 loop reads CASTEFGGTGLSTGELFF. The CDR3 region has the DNA TGTGCCAGTACCGAGTTTGGAGGGACAGGGTTATCCACCGGGGAGCTGTTTTTT.

The V and J genes are TRBV18 and TRBJ1-1, with D tentatively TRBD1 (5 bases). CDR3 length: 12 residues. Germline assignment: CDR1 KGHSH and CDR2 LQKENI. The ends were cut back, 3 bases at V and 7 bases at J, with 9 bases in the middle. CDR3 DNA sequence: TGTGCCAGCTCACCGACAGCCATTGAAGCTTTCTTT. It codes for CASSPTAIEAFF.

The chain is built from TRBV5-1 and TRBJ2-7, with 7 bases that match TRBD2. V was clipped by 4 bases and J by 7 bases; unmatched bases: 23. CDR3 length: 18 residues. In germline, CDR1 is SGHRS, CDR2 YFSETQ. CDR3 sequence reads: CASSPTPPARGTWSEQYF. The CDR3 region has the DNA TGCGCCAGCAGCCCGACCCCGCCCGCGCGGGGGACCTGGTCGGAGCAGTACTTC.

The chain is built from TRBV9 and TRBJ2-3, with TRBD2 matching 8 bases. The CDR3 sequence is 17 residues long. CDR1 and CDR2 from the germline V gene are SGDLS and YYNGEE. After removal of 0 bases from V and 1 base from J, the junction contained 7 bases not matched to a gene. The CDR3: CASSVEGQTSGTDTQYF. CDR3 coding DNA: TGTGCCAGCAGCGTAGAAGGACAGACTAGCGGCACAGATACGCAGTATTTT.

The chain combines TRBV5-1 with TRBJ2-7, with TRBD2 matching over 10 bases. Germline assignment: CDR1 SGHRS and CDR2 YFSETQ. The CDR3 runs 15 residues. Trimming at V came to 1 base and at J to 6 bases, leaving 7 bases not matched to a gene. The CDR3 DNA sequence: TGCGCCAGCAGCTTGAGCCTAGCGGGAGCAAGCGAGCAGTACTTC. Encoded protein: CASSLSLAGASEQYF.

The gene calls are TRBV27 and TRBJ2-7; 7 positions match TRBD1. Losses at the gene ends were 5 bases for V and 3 bases for J; bases not matched to a gene: 7. Per germline, CDR1 MNHEY and CDR2 SMNVEV (reference sequence). The CDR3 totals 14 residues. The CDR3 region has the DNA TGTGCCAGCAGTGCTGGGACAGCCTACTACGAGCAGTACTTC. Translated: CASSAGTAYYEQYF.

This chain uses TRBV6-1 with TRBJ2-1; 7 bases line up with TRBD2. CDR1 is MNHNS, CDR2 SASEGT, per germline. The CDR3 consists of 13 residues. Trimming removed 7 bases from V and 7 bases from J; junction bases left unmatched: 7. Written as DNA, the CDR3 is TGTGCCAGCATCGCGGGAGTGTGGAATGAGCAGTTCTTC. This translates into CASIAGVWNEQFF.

The rearrangement uses TRBV19 and TRBJ2-3, with 7 bases lining up with TRBD1. CDR3 size: 16 residues. The germline CDR1 and CDR2 sequences are LNHDA and SQIVND (reference sequence). V gave up 1 base and J gave up 2 bases; unmatched junction bases: 6. DNA of the CDR3: TGTGCCAGTAGTATAGTTGGCAGGGGGTTCACAGATACGCAGTATTTT. This translates into CASSIVGRGFTDTQYF.

V is TRBV27 and J is TRBJ1-2; 9 nucleotides agree with TRBD1. This CDR3 region has 15 residues. CDR1 MNHEY and CDR2 SMNVEV come from the germline V gene (reference sequence). The trim removed 5 bases at V and 3 bases at J, leaving 7 bases unmatched. The CDR3 bases are TGTGCCAGCAGTAGGAACAGGGGGCGCGACTATGGCTACACCTTC. It specifies CASSRNRGRDYGYTF.